Given below is one T cell receptor (beta chain) in context. Sequenced by immunoSEQ multiplex PCR; TCRdb stores in-frame clones only, minus some. This table holds approximately 150,000 clones, about four fifths found once. This record comes from a study of blood T cell repertoires in COVID-19. This receptor was identified in an older man who had recovered from COVID-19. Sequenced sample: peripheral blood.

Here the CDR3 reads CASSSRVNTEAFF. CDR3 nucleotides: TGTGCCAGCAGTTCTCGGGTGAACACTGAAGCTTTCTTT. The chain links TRBV12-3 or TRBV12-4 to TRBJ1-1; D is ambiguous. Deletions cut 4 bases from V and 0 bases from J, with 6 bases between. This CDR3 has 13 amino acids.